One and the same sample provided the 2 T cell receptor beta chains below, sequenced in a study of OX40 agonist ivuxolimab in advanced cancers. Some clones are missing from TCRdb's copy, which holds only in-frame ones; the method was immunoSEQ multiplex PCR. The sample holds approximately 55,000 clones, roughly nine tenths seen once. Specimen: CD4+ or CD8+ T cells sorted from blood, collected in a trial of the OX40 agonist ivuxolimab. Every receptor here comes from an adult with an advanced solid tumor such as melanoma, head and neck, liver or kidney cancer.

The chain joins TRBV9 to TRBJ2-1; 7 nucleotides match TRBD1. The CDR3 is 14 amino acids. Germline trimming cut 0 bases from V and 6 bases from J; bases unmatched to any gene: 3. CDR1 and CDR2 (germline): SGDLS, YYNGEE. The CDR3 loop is CASSVAAGGNEQFF. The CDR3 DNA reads TGTGCCAGCAGCGTAGCGGCAGGGGGCAATGAGCAGTTCTTC.

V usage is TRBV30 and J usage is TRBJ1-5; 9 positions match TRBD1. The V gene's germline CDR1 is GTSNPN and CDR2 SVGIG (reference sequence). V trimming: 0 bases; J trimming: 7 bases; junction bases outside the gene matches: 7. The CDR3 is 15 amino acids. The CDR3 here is CAWSVQGQGRQPQHF. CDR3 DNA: TGTGCCTGGAGTGTACAGGGACAGGGAAGACAGCCCCAGCATTTT.